A selection of T cell receptor beta chains follows, all from one sample in a study of PD-1 blockade in classical Hodgkin lymphoma. Profiled with immunoSEQ multiplex PCR; TCRdb holds only in-frame clones, not every one. This table holds 25,000 to 30,000 clones, about 90% found once. Sequencing used CD8+ T cells from blood, obtained at baseline. The receptors originated from a human donor with classical Hodgkin lymphoma. Each CDR3 is given with its conserved first and last residue. A D gene is named only where the DNA matches it firmly. Expanded clones are given a class, and other clones once, few, many or no size at all.

clone_size d_call j_call v_call cdr3_nt cdr3_aa
- - TRBJ2-2 TRBV11-2 TGTGCCAGCAGCCTCCAGTCCGGGGAGCTGTTTTTT CASSLQSGELFF
- TRBD1 TRBJ1-2 TRBV5-1 TGCGCCAGCAGCCACCGGGACAGGACGCTAACTAACTATGGCTACACCTTC CASSHRDRTLTNYGYTF
- TRBD1 TRBJ2-7 TRBV6-5 TGTGCCAGCAGCTTCCCCCCAGACAGGGTCGGAGAGCAGTACTTC CASSFPPDRVGEQYF
- - TRBJ1-5 TRBV6-1 TGTGCCAGCAGTGAAGTAACAGCTAGCAATCAGCCCCAGCATTTT CASSEVTASNQPQHF
few - TRBJ1-1 TRBV20-1 TGCAGTGCTTCGGGACCAGCTTTCTTT CSASGPAFF
- - TRBJ2-7 TRBV28 TGTGCCAGCAGTTTAGAAGCCCTTAGGCCCTACGAGCAGTACTTC CASSLEALRPYEQYF
- TRBD2 TRBJ2-5 TRBV7-3 TGTGCCAGCAGCTTAGAAGGACTAGCGGGAGAGACCCAGTACTTC CASSLEGLAGETQYF
- TRBD2 TRBJ2-1 TRBV9 TGTGCCAGCAGCCCGACTAGCGGTACTTCCTACAATGAGCAGTTCTTC CASSPTSGTSYNEQFF
- - TRBJ2-7 TRBV6-1 TGTGCCAGCAGTGAAGCGGGGAGCCCCCCGTTTTCCTACGAGCAGTACTTC CASSEAGSPPFSYEQYF
- - TRBJ2-2 TRBV11-2 TGTGCCAGCAACCCGGGACCGAGGGGAGGAACCGGGGAGCTGTTTTTT CASNPGPRGGTGELFF
- - TRBJ1-2 TRBV2 TGTGCCAGCCCACTCCGGGGGAGTATTAACTATGGCTACACCTTC CASPLRGSINYGYTF
- TRBD1 TRBJ2-7 TRBV27 TGTGCCAGCAGTTTATCCCGGACAGGGGTACACGAGCAGTACTTC CASSLSRTGVHEQYF
- - TRBJ2-3 TRBV5-6 TGTGCCAGCAGCTTGGCGGCGGGCAGGGATCTCACAGATACGCAGTATTTT CASSLAAGRDLTDTQYF
- - TRBJ1-2 TRBV9 TGTGCCAGCAGCGTAGACAGGGCCTATGGCTACACCTTC CASSVDRAYGYTF
- TRBD1 TRBJ1-4 TRBV7-1 TGTGCCAGCAGCCCCGGGCAGGGGGGCGAAAAACTGTTTTTT CASSPGQGGEKLFF
- TRBD1 TRBJ1-2 TRBV4-1 TGCGCCAGCAGCCAAGTTGTCCGGGACAGTGAAAACTATGGCTACACCTTC CASSQVVRDSENYGYTF
few - TRBJ1-4 TRBV5-8 TGTGCCAGCAGCCTGCGCCAGGAACTGTTTTTT CASSLRQELFF
- TRBD2 TRBJ2-2 TRBV2 TGTGCCAGCACGACCCCGGTCGGGGGGGCGAGTGTGGGCTCCGGGGAGCTGTTTTTT CASTTPVGGASVGSGELFF
- TRBD1 TRBJ2-7 TRBV7-2 TGTGCCAGCAGACGTGAACAGGGGTACTACGAGCAGTACTTC CASRREQGYYEQYF
- - TRBJ2-5 TRBV6-5 TGTGCCAGCAGTCCCAAGGACAGAAGGCAAGAGACCCAGTACTTC CASSPKDRRQETQYF
few TRBD1 TRBJ1-2 TRBV29-1 TGCAGCGTCAGGGGGACAGGGGACTATGGCTACACCTTC CSVRGTGDYGYTF
once - TRBJ2-7 TRBV20-1 TGCAGTGCTAGTGGGGGCGAGCAGTACTTC CSASGGEQYF
- TRBD2 TRBJ2-5 TRBV7-8 TGTGCCAGCAGCTTGTTGGCGGGAGGGTTTAGAGCGGGAGGAGAGACCCAGTACTTC CASSLLAGGFRAGGETQYF
- - TRBJ1-5 TRBV6-1 TGTGCCAGCAGTGAGTCGACCGGATGGGGCAATCAGCCCCAGCATTTT CASSESTGWGNQPQHF
few - TRBJ1-1 TRBV6-5 TGTGCCAGCAGTTACGGGGAGGGCACTGAAGCTTTCTTT CASSYGEGTEAFF
- - TRBJ2-3 TRBV5-1 TGCGCCAGCAGCTTCTATTCTGGCCGCGGGGATTTCACAGATACGCAGTATTTT CASSFYSGRGDFTDTQYF
once - TRBJ2-7 TRBV7-8 TGTGCCAGCAGCTTAGTAGAGCAGTACTTC CASSLVEQYF
- - TRBJ2-6 TRBV2 TGTGCCAGCAGTGAACAGTCTGGGGCCAACGTCCTGACTTTC CASSEQSGANVLTF
- TRBD2 TRBJ2-7 TRBV4-1 TGCGCCAGCAGCCAACCGGGACTAGCGGGAGGGCCGAGGAACGAGCAGTACTTC CASSQPGLAGGPRNEQYF